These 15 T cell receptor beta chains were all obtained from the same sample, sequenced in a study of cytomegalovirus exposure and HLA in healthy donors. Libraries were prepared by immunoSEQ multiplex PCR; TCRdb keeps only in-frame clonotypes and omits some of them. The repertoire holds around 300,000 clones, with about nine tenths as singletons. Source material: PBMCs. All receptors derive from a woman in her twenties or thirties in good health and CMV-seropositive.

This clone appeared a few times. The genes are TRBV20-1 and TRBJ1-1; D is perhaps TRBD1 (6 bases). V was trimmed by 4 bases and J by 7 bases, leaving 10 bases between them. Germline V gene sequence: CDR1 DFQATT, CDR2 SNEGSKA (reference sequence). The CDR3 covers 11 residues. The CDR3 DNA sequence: TGCAGTGCTACAGGGGCAATTGAAGCTTTCTTT. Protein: CSATGAIEAFF.

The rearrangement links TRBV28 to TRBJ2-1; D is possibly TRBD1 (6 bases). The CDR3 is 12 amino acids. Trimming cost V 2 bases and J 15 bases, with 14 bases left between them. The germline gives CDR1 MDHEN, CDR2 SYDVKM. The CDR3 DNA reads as TGTGCCAGCAGTTTAAACGTAGGGGGTCCGTTCTTC. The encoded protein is CASSLNVGGPFF.

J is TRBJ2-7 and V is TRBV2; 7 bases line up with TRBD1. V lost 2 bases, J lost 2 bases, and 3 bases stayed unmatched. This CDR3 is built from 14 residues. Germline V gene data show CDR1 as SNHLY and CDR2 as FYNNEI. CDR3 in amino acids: CASSENRGAYEQYF. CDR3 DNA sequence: TGTGCCAGCAGTGAAAACAGGGGAGCCTACGAGCAGTACTTC.

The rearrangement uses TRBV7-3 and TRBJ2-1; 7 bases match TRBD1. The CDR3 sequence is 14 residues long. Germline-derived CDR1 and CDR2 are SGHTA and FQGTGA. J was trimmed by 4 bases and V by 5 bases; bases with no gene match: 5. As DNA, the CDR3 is TGTGCCAGCAGCCAGGGACAGACTTACAATGAGCAGTTCTTC. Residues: CASSQGQTYNEQFF.

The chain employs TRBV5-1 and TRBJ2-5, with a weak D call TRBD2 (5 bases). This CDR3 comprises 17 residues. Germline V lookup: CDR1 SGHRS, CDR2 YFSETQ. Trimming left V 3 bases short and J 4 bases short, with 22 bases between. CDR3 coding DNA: TGCGCCAGCAGCTCTCGCCCGCTAGCTGAGGAGCGAGAGACCCAGTACTTC. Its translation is CASSSRPLAEERETQYF.

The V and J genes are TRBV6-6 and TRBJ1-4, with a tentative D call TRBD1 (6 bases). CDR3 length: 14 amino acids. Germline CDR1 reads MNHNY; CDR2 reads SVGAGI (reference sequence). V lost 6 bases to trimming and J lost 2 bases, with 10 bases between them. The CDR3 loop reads CASSPGQTNEKLFF. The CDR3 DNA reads TGTGCCAGCAGCCCCGGACAGACTAATGAAAAACTGTTTTTT.

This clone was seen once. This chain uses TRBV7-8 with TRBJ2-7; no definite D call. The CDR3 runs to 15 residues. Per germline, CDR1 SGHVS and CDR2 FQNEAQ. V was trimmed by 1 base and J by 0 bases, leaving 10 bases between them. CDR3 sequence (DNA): TGTGCCAGCAGCTTAGGGTGGGGAACCTCCTACGAGCAGTACTTC. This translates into CASSLGWGTSYEQYF. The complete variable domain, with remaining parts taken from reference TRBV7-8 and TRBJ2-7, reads GAGVSQSPRYKVAKRGQDVALRCDPISGHVSLFWYQQALGQGPEFLTYFQNEAQLDKSGLPSDRFFAERPEGSVSTLKIQRTQQEDSAVYLCASSLGWGTSYEQYFGPGTRLTVT.

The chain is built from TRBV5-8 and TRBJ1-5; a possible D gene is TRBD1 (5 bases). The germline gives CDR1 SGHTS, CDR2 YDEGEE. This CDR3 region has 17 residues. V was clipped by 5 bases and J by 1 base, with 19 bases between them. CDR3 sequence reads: CASSSGTLGGSNQPQHF. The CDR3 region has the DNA TGTGCCAGCAGTTCCGGGACTCTTGGAGGGAGCAATCAGCCCCAGCATTTT. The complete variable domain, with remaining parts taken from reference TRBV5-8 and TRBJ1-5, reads EAGVTQSPTHLIKTRGQQATLRCSPISGHTSVYWYQQALGLGLQFLLWYDEGEERNRGNFPPRFSGRQFPNYSSELNVNALELEDSALYLCASSSGTLGGSNQPQHFGDGTRLSIL.

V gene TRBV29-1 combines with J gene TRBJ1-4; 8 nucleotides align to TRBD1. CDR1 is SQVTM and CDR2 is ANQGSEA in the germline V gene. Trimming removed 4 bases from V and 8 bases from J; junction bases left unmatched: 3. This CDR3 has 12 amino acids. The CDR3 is CSVGRQGEKLFF. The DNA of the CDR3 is TGCAGCGTTGGGCGACAGGGGGAAAAACTGTTTTTT.

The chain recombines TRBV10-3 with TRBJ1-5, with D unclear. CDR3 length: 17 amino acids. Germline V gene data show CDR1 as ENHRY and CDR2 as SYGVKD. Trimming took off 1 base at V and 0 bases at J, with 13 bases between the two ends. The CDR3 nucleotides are TGTGCCATCAGTGAGTATCTGGGATTGAGTAGCAATCAGCCCCAGCATTTT. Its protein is CAISEYLGLSSNQPQHF.

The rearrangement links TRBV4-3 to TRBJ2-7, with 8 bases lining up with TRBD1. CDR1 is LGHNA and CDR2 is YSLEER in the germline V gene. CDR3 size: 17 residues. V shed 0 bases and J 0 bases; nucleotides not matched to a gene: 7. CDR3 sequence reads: CASSQDDRDRSSYEQYF. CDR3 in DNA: TGCGCCAGCAGCCAAGATGATAGGGACAGGAGCTCCTACGAGCAGTACTTC.

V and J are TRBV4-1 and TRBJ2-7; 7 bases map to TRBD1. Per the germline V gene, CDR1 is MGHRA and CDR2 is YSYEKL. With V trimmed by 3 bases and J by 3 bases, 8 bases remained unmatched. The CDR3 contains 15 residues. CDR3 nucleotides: TGCGCCAGCAGCCACGTCCGGGACAGTGACTACGAGCAGTACTTC. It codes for CASSHVRDSDYEQYF.

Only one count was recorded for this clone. CDR3 sequence reads: CAWSGMNTEAFF. The DNA of the CDR3 is TGTGCCTGGAGTGGAATGAACACTGAAGCTTTCTTT. This sequence joins TRBV30 and TRBJ1-1; D gene unclear. Trimming removed 1 base from V and 0 bases from J, with 3 bases in between. This CDR3 contains 12 residues. From germline, CDR1 is GTSNPN and CDR2 SVGIG (reference sequence).

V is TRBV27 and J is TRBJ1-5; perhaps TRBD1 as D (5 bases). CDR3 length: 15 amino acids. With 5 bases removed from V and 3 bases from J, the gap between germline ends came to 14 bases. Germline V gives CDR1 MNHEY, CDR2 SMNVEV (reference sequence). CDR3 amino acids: CASSGGGVNNQPQHF. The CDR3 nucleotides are TGTGCCAGCAGTGGAGGAGGGGTAAACAATCAGCCCCAGCATTTT.

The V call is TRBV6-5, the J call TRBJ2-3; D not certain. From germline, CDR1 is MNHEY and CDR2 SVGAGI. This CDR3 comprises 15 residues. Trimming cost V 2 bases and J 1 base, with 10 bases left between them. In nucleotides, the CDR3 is TGTGCCAGCAGTTACAGTATACTCGGCACAGATACGCAGTATTTT. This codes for CASSYSILGTDTQYF.